One and the same sample provided the 15 T cell receptor beta chains below, sequenced in a study of T cells in Graves' hyperthyroidism and ophthalmopathy. RNA transcripts were the template for amplifying TCR beta CDR3 regions. The TCR CDR3 was amplified in a first-round RT-PCR using the HTBI primer set. MiXCR was run by TCRdb on the multiplex PCR reads, yielding one entry per CDR3 protein. The repertoire holds roughly 580,000 distinct CDR3 sequences, with around 45% as singletons. The sample comprised peripheral blood or thyroid tissue (not recorded which). All receptors come from a woman younger than 30 with Graves' hyperthyroidism.

This clonotype was seen a few times. The gene calls are TRBV9 and TRBJ2-7, with D possibly TRBD1 on 5 matching bases. Trimming stripped 0 bases from V and 3 bases from J, with 10 bases between. The CDR3 has 14 amino acids. CDR1 and CDR2 (germline): SGDLS, YYNGEE. The CDR3 nucleotides read TGTGCCAGCAGCGTAGGGGGCCCAAACTACGAGCAGTACTTC. Its translation is CASSVGGPNYEQYF.

This clonotype was seen a single time. This chain uses TRBV18 with TRBJ1-1; 7 positions agree with TRBD1. The length of the CDR3 is 15 residues. Trimming removed 0 bases from V and 3 bases from J; junction bases left unmatched: 4. Germline V gene lookup returns CDR1 KGHSH and CDR2 LQKENI. Here the CDR3 DNA reads TGTGCCAGCTCACCACCGACAGGGCCCGACACTGAAGCTTTCTTT. This encodes CASSPPTGPDTEAFF.

This clonotype was recorded at least ten times. V is TRBV29-1 and J is TRBJ1-1; 9 bases fit TRBD1. Germline CDR1 reads SQVTM; CDR2 reads ANQGSEA. V gave up 4 bases and J gave up 1 base; unmatched junction bases: 4. The CDR3 has 14 residues. DNA of the CDR3: TGCAGCGTTGGGACGGGACAGGGGAACACTGAAGCTTTCTTT. It specifies CSVGTGQGNTEAFF.

This clonotype was seen only a few times. This CDR3 reads CSAGPLYGYTF. For the CDR3, the DNA is TGCAGTGCCGGTCCGCTCTATGGCTACACCTTC. The rearrangement joins TRBV20-1 to TRBJ1-2, with D uncertain. The V end was cut by 6 bases, the J end by 4 bases, with 9 bases between. The CDR3 runs to 11 residues. From germline, CDR1 is DFQATT and CDR2 SNEGSKA (reference sequence).

This clonotype showed up many times. The CDR3 spells CASGTGRYGYTF. In nucleotides, the CDR3 is TGTGCCAGCGGAACAGGGCGGTATGGCTACACCTTC. The rearrangement links TRBV2 to TRBJ1-2; TRBD1 is a possible D gene (6 bases). The CDR3 loop spans 12 amino acids. The germline V and J ends were trimmed by 8 bases and 5 bases, with 12 bases remaining between them. Germline V gene sequence: CDR1 SNHLY, CDR2 FYNNEI.

This clonotype was seen ten or more times. This rearrangement joins TRBV10-3 to TRBJ1-6, with TRBD1 matching 8 bases. The CDR3 spans 16 residues. V shed 3 bases and J 6 bases; nucleotides not matched to a gene: 7. In germline, CDR1 is ENHRY, CDR2 SYGVKD. CDR3 sequence (DNA): TGTGCCATCAGTGACTTAGGACAGGGTGGTAATTCACCCCTCCACTTT. This codes for CAISDLGQGGNSPLHF.

The chain carries TRBV11-1 and TRBJ1-2, with no clear D. Germline V gene data show CDR1 as SGHAT and CDR2 as FQDESV (reference sequence). Trimming removed 6 bases at V and 4 bases at J, with 12 bases between. The CDR3 runs 13 residues. The CDR3 here is CASSPATLYGYTF. For the CDR3, the DNA is TGTGCCAGCAGTCCGGCCACCCTCTATGGCTACACCTTC. The variable domain in full, with the rest retrieved from reference TRBV11-1 and TRBJ1-2, is EAEVAQSPRYKITEKSQAVAFWCDPISGHATLYWYRQILGQGPELLVQFQDESVVDDSQLPKDRFSAERLKGVDSTLKIQPAELGDSAMYLCASSPATLYGYTFGSGTRLTVV.

This clonotype occurred many times. The chain employs TRBV25-1 and TRBJ2-2; D may match TRBD1 or TRBD2 (5 bases each). Per the germline V gene, CDR1 is MGHDK and CDR2 is SYGVNS. V shed 1 base and J shed 4 bases, with 13 bases lying between them. This CDR3 contains 16 residues. The CDR3 protein is CASSELGREPTGELFF. DNA for the CDR3: TGTGCCAGCAGTGAATTGGGCAGGGAGCCCACCGGGGAGCTGTTTTTT.

This clonotype was observed a few times. One end of the junction is discordant with germline, which a read error may explain. The chain is built from TRBV7-2 and TRBJ1-1, with D perhaps TRBD1 (6 bases). Germline CDR1 and CDR2: SGHTA and FQGNSA. CDR3 length equals 14 residues. CDR3 DNA sequence: TGCGCCAGCAGCCGTGGACGCCAGGGGAATGAAGCTTTCTTT. It encodes CASSRGRQGNEAFF.

This chain joins TRBV19 and TRBJ2-2; unclear D gene. CDR1 and CDR2 from the germline V gene are LNHDA and SQIVND (reference sequence). The CDR3 consists of 11 residues. V dropped 3 bases and J dropped 8 bases, with 4 bases sitting between them. This CDR3 reads CASSMRGELFF. The DNA of the CDR3 is TGTGCCAGTAGTATGCGAGGGGAGCTGTTTTTT.

With respect to this clonotype: The junction and the germline gene differ at one end; a read error may be behind it. The gene calls are TRBV9 and TRBJ2-2; 7 positions match TRBD2. Per the germline V gene, CDR1 is SGDLS and CDR2 is YYNGEE. CDR3 size: 14 residues. DNA for the CDR3: TGTGCCAGCAAGGCTAGCGGTAACACCGGGGGGCTGTTTTTT. It is translated as CASKASGNTGGLFF.

The chain joins TRBV25-1 to TRBJ2-7; D unclear. CDR1 MGHDK and CDR2 SYGVNS come from the germline V gene. The V end was cut by 6 bases, the J end by 3 bases, with 21 bases between. This CDR3 is built from 16 residues. CDR3 loop: CASSLDRPLKDYEQYF. CDR3 bases: TGTGCCAGCAGCTTAGATCGTCCCCTTAAGGACTACGAGCAGTACTTC.

In regard to this clonotype: At one end, the junction sequence differs from germline, possibly due to a read error. The J gene is TRBJ2-5, the V gene TRBV7-2, with 10 bases aligning to TRBD1. CDR3 size: 18 residues. Germline loops: CDR1 SGHTA, CDR2 FQGNSA. The CDR3 protein is CASSQDLGTGAYQETQYF. The DNA for the CDR3 is TGCGCCAGCAGCCAAGATCTCGGGACAGGGGCGTACCAAGAGACCCAGTACTTC. The full variable domain, with the rest looked up from reference TRBV7-2 and TRBJ2-5, is GAGVSQSPSNKVTEKGKDVELRCDPISGHTALYWYRQSLGQGLEFLIYFQGNSAPDKSGLPSDRFSAERTGGSVSTLTIQRTQQEDSAVYLCASSQDLGTGAYQETQYFGPGTRLLVL.

This clonotype has more than one count but fewer than ten. This chain uses TRBV7-2 with TRBJ1-1; D unclear. The CDR3 consists of 13 residues. Germline CDR1 SGHTA, CDR2 FQGNSA. V lost 5 bases to trimming and J lost 1 base, with 8 bases between them. CDR3 sequence: CASSQEKNTEAFF. The CDR3 bases are TGTGCCAGCAGCCAGGAGAAGAACACTGAAGCTTTCTTT.

This clonotype has ten or more counts. This chain uses TRBV7-9 with TRBJ1-2, with D possibly TRBD1 on 6 matching bases. The CDR3 extends over 14 amino acids. Trimming removed 3 bases at V and 2 bases at J, with 10 bases between. Germline V CDR1 and CDR2: SEHNR, FQNEAQ (reference sequence). CDR3 in amino acids: CASSFGQGNYGYTF. DNA for the CDR3: TGTGCCAGCAGCTTCGGGCAGGGGAACTATGGCTACACCTTC.